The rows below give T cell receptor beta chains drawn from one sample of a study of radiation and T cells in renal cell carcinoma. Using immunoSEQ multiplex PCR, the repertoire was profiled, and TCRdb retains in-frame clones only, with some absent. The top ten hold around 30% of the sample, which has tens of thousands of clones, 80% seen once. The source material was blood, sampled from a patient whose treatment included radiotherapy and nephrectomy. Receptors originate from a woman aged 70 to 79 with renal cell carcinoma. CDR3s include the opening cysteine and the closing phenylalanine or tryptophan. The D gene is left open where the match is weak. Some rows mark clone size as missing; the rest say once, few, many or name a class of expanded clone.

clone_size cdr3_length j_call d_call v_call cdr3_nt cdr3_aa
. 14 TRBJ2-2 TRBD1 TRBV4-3 TGCGCCAGCAGCCATGGGACAGGGGCCGGGGAGCTGTTTTTT CASSHGTGAGELFF
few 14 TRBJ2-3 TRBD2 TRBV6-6 TGTGCCAGCAGTTGGGACTACCTTCCAGATACGCAGTATTTT CASSWDYLPDTQYF
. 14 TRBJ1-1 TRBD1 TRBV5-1 TGCGCCAGCAGGCTCGGACAGGGCGACACTGAAGCTTTCTTT CASRLGQGDTEAFF
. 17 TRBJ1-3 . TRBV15 TGTGCCACCAGCAGAGATCCCCAGGCGAGCTCTGGAAACACCATATATTTT CATSRDPQASSGNTIYF
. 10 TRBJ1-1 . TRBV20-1 TGCAGTGTCAGGAGTGGTGAAGCTTTCTTT CSVRSGEAFF
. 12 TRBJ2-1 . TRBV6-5 TGTGCCAGCAGTTCGAGGGGGGGTGAGCAGTTCTTC CASSSRGGEQFF
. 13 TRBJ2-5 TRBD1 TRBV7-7 TGTGCCAGCAGCTTGGACAGGCAAGAGACCCAGTACTTC CASSLDRQETQYF
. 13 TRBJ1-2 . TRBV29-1 TGCAGCGCGGCATTGGTGTTAAACTATGGCTACACCTTC CSAALVLNYGYTF
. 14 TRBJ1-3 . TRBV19 TGTGCCAGTAGTCCTCAGGGTTCCGGAAACACCATATATTTT CASSPQGSGNTIYF
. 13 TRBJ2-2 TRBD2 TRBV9 TGTGCCAGCGCCCGGGGGGTTGGCGGGGAGCTGTTTTTT CASARGVGGELFF
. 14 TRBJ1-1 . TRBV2 TGTGCCAGCAGTCTAGAGGGTTTTAGCACTGAAGCTTTCTTT CASSLEGFSTEAFF
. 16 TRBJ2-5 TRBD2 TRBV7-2 TGTGCCAGCAGCTTAGGAGCGGGCCGGGGGGAAGAGACCCAGTACTTC CASSLGAGRGEETQYF
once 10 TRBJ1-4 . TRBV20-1 TGCAGTGCAATGCGGGAAAAACTGTTTTTT CSAMREKLFF
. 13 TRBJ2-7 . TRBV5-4 TGTGCCAGCAGCTTCCCAGGAGCCTACGAGCAGTACTTC CASSFPGAYEQYF
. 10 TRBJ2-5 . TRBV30 TGTGCCTGGACTGGAGAGACCCAGTACTTC CAWTGETQYF
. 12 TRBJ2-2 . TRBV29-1 TGCAGCGTTAGGGCGGCGGCCGGGGAGCTGTTTTTT CSVRAAAGELFF
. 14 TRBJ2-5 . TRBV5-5 TGTGCCAGCAGCTTGGCCGTGGGGGGAGAGACCCAGTACTTC CASSLAVGGETQYF
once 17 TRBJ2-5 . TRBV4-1 TGCGCCAGCAGCCAAGCAGTAGGGACACTCAAACAAGAGACCCAGTACTTC CASSQAVGTLKQETQYF
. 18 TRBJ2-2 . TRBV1 TGCACCAGCAGCCACCGACTAGCGGGGGGGCCGGGCACCGGGGAGCTGTTTTTT CTSSHRLAGGPGTGELFF
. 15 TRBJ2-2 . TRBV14 TGTGCCAGCAGCCCCTTGGTTAGCGGCGGCGGGGAGCTGTTTTTT CASSPLVSGGGELFF
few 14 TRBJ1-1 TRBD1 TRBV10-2 TGCGCCAGCAGTGAGTCGACTACAGGGGCAGAAGCTTTCTTT CASSESTTGAEAFF
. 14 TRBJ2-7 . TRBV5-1 TGCGCCAGCAGCCCACAGGACCGTACCTACGAGCAGTACTTC CASSPQDRTYEQYF
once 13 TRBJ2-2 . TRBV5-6 TGTGCCAGCAGCTTGAACAGGGCCGGGGAGCTGTTTTTT CASSLNRAGELFF
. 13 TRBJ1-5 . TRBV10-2 TGCGCCAGCACCAGGGATGGCAATCAGCCCCAGCATTTT CASTRDGNQPQHF
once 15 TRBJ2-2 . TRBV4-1 TGCGCCAGCAGACAGGGCCTCACGAGGGCCGGGGAGCTGTTTTTT CASRQGLTRAGELFF
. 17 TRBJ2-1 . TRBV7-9 TGTGCCAGCAGCTTTTTCCGGAGGCCCACCCTGGGGAATGAGCAGTTCTTC CASSFFRRPTLGNEQFF
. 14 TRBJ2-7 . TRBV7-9 TGTGCCAGCAGCTCCACGGACAGCGTCTACGAGCAGTACTTC CASSSTDSVYEQYF